A selection of T cell receptor beta chains follows, all from one sample in a study of monozygotic twins with inflammatory bowel disease. From its re-call of the 5' RACE reads, TCRdb lists each CDR3 protein once, without DNA. The sample spans 150,000 to 200,000 distinct CDR3 sequences; the ten largest clones claim 2% to 3%. Sequencing input: blood. The receptors derive from a human donor with ulcerative colitis or Crohn's disease, or a healthy co-twin of an affected twin (not recorded which). CDR3s include the opening cysteine and the closing phenylalanine or tryptophan. Fields, in order: J gene, V gene, CDR3 protein.

>TRBJ1-2|TRBV4-1
CASSQDHSYGYTF
>TRBJ2-7|TRBV5-1
CASSYGYEQYF
>TRBJ2-4|TRBV12-3/TRBV12-4
CASRPGRGAKNIQYF
>TRBJ2-7|TRBV7-9
CASSYGDNPGYEQYF
>TRBJ1-4|TRBV5-1
CASSLAPTTNEKLFF
>TRBJ2-3|TRBV7-9
CASSPSGGGGTDTQYF
>TRBJ2-5|TRBV5-1
CASSFFDGGETQYF
>TRBJ2-2|TRBV14
CASSQRGLAGANTGELFF
>TRBJ1-2|TRBV20-1
CSATGTGIYGYTF
>TRBJ1-5|TRBV28
CASRGSQGHQPQHF
>TRBJ2-3|TRBV6-2/TRBV6-3
CASSYSGRPGDTQYF
>TRBJ1-4|TRBV25-1
CASSEPGQNEKLFF
>TRBJ2-7|TRBV7-2
CASSILAKRSYEQYF
>TRBJ2-7|TRBV5-1
CASSSLLAGVVEQYF
>TRBJ2-2|TRBV2
CASSFSLAGELFF
>TRBJ1-1|TRBV6-2/TRBV6-3
CASQDRKIGGMNTEAFF
>TRBJ1-2|TRBV28
CASSLTGQTYGYTF
>TRBJ1-2|TRBV6-4
CASSENWETGVNYGYTF
>TRBJ1-5|TRBV4-1
CASSRTPVGRGLQPQHF
>TRBJ2-1|TRBV20-1
CSARDPFVGVHNEQFF
>TRBJ2-5|TRBV9
CASSRTGSEQETQYF
>TRBJ1-6|TRBV12-3/TRBV12-4
CASSPNLDRYNSPLHF
>TRBJ2-1|TRBV7-3
CASSPGLAGDEQFF
>TRBJ1-1|TRBV5-4
CASSLGGVRNTEAFF
>TRBJ2-1|TRBV3-1
CASSPTPPFNEQFF
>TRBJ1-6|TRBV5-6
CASSFRENDYNSPLHF
>TRBJ1-3|TRBV19
CASSIFTGSSGNTIYF
>TRBJ2-1|TRBV11-2
CASSSDRVKNEQFF
>TRBJ1-4|TRBV7-8
CASSLVGATNEKLFF
>TRBJ2-1|TRBV19
CASSMVGGLYNEQFF
>TRBJ1-5|TRBV9
CASSPIQSYNQPQHF
>TRBJ2-1|TRBV7-2
CASSRPTGGDEQFF
>TRBJ1-4|TRBV5-5
CASSSFGQGAGSEKLFF
>TRBJ2-7|TRBV20-1
CSASPSYEQYF
>TRBJ1-1|TRBV6-5
CASSHHTEAFF
>TRBJ2-7|TRBV11-2
CASSYSGTLGEQYF
>TRBJ2-3|TRBV9
CASSFEQGWTDTQYF
>TRBJ2-2|TRBV5-1
CASSLGSGPNTGELFF
>TRBJ1-1|TRBV5-1
CTSSLMVHTEAFF
>TRBJ1-6|TRBV6-2/TRBV6-3
CASSPRLGFPRPGKSYNSPLHF
>TRBJ2-1|TRBV7-8
CASSYPPAGAKNEQFF
>TRBJ2-7|TRBV6-2/TRBV6-3
CASRLAGSSYEQYF
>TRBJ2-2|TRBV5-1
CASSGQGANTGELFF